These 16 T cell receptor beta chains were all obtained from the same sample, sequenced in a study of PD-1 blockade in classical Hodgkin lymphoma. As for time point: cycle 4 day 1 (C4D1), after more than five weeks of nivolumab. Every patient relapsed after autologous stem cell transplantation, and brentuximab vedotin exposure varied. Sequencing used immunoSEQ multiplex PCR; TCRdb keeps in-frame clones, though not all of them. The sample consists of around 35,000 clones, under 75% of them appearing once. The sequencing used peripheral blood mononuclear cells (PBMCs), collected before the fourth cycle of nivolumab. Source of these receptors: a human donor with classical Hodgkin lymphoma.

This rearrangement joins TRBV6-5 to TRBJ2-5; 9 bases align to TRBD2. The J call is in doubt because the DNA end fits TRBJ2-7 better. Per germline, CDR1 MNHEY and CDR2 SVGAGI. The CDR3 has 12 amino acids. The CDR3 loop is CASFSGSYEQYF. The CDR3 nucleotides are TGTGCCAGTTTTAGCGGGAGCTACGAGCAGTACTTC.

V and J are TRBV19 and TRBJ1-1; tentative D call: TRBD1 (5 bases). CDR3 length: 15 residues. V gave up 0 bases and J gave up 4 bases, with 12 bases separating them. The germline V gene encodes CDR1 LNHDA and CDR2 SQIVND (reference sequence). CDR3 coding DNA: TGTGCCAGTAGTATAGATGGGTTTGGGGGCACTGAAGCTTTCTTT. Protein product: CASSIDGFGGTEAFF.

The gene calls are TRBV21-1 and TRBJ1-2. TRBV21-1 is a pseudogene locus. This CDR3 has 15 residues. CDR3 loop: CASSKRVGLVDGYTF. The CDR3 nucleotides are TGTGCCAGCAGCAAAAGGGTCGGTTTGGTAGATGGCTACACCTTC.

The chain uses TRBV9 and TRBJ2-5; 7 positions agree with TRBD2. The CDR3 covers 16 residues. CDR1 is SGDLS and CDR2 is YYNGEE in the germline V gene. With 2 bases clipped from V and 2 bases from J, the junction kept 9 bases outside the gene matches. CDR3 sequence reads: CASSVLGFGGQETQYF. CDR3 nucleotides: TGTGCCAGCAGCGTTTTGGGTTTCGGGGGGCAAGAGACCCAGTACTTC.

The chain uses TRBV7-6 and TRBJ2-5; 12 bases agree with TRBD2. Germline loops: CDR1 SGHVS, CDR2 FNYEAQ. CDR3 length: 17 residues. V lost 6 bases and J lost 2; bases outside the gene matches: 10. The CDR3 sequence is CASRSGLAGTLQETQYF. CDR3 coding DNA: TGTGCCAGCAGAAGTGGACTAGCGGGGACACTTCAAGAGACCCAGTACTTC.

The rearrangement links TRBV5-4 to TRBJ1-1; no reliable D call. The V gene's germline CDR1 is SGHNT and CDR2 YYREEE (reference sequence). Deletions cut 0 bases from V and 4 bases from J, with 4 bases between. There are 12 residues in the CDR3. The CDR3 is CASSLGVTEAFF. In DNA form, the CDR3 reads TGTGCCAGCAGCTTGGGCGTCACTGAAGCTTTCTTT.

The V gene is TRBV5-5, the J gene TRBJ2-5, with D possibly called TRBD1 or TRBD2 (5 bases each). This CDR3 contains 15 residues. Between the trimmed V and J ends, which lost 4 bases and 5 bases, there was a span of 18 bases. The germline V gene has CDR1 SGHKS and CDR2 YYEKEE (reference sequence). CDR3 residues: CASSGIGTLRETQYF. DNA of the CDR3: TGTGCCAGCAGCGGCATCGGGACCCTGCGGGAGACCCAGTACTTC.

The rearrangement uses TRBV27 and TRBJ2-3; D remains ambiguous. V lost 4 bases, J lost 0 bases, and 5 bases lay in between. CDR1 is MNHEY, CDR2 SMNVEV, per germline (reference sequence). This CDR3 spans 13 amino acids. The CDR3 DNA sequence: TGTGCCAGCAGTTGGGGTAGCACAGATACGCAGTATTTT. Its protein product is CASSWGSTDTQYF.

The rearrangement uses TRBV4-3 and TRBJ2-7; TRBD2 might be the D (6 bases). The CDR3 loop spans 17 amino acids. CDR1 and CDR2 from the germline V gene are LGHNA and YSLEER. The V gene lost 0 bases and the J gene lost 2 bases, with 17 bases spanning the gap. For the CDR3, the DNA is TGCGCCAGCAGCCAAGAGGTCTCCGTAGCGGATACCTACGAGCAGTACTTC. Amino acid sequence: CASSQEVSVADTYEQYF.

In nucleotides, the CDR3 is TGTGCCAGCTCACCACAGGGACAGGGAAACTATGGCTACACCTTC. Translated: CASSPQGQGNYGYTF. The rearrangement links TRBV18 to TRBJ1-2; 9 bases map to TRBD1. V dropped 1 base and J dropped 2; count of bases not matched to a gene: 2. In germline, CDR1 is KGHSH, CDR2 LQKENI. This CDR3 spans 15 amino acids.

V is TRBV30 and J is TRBJ2-7, with D perhaps TRBD2 (5 bases). Germline values: CDR1 GTSNPN, CDR2 SVGIG (reference sequence). Trimming took 1 base from V and 4 from J, leaving 8 bases between them. This CDR3 is built from 12 residues. CDR3 DNA: TGTGCCTGGAGTGCTGGCGGGTACGAGCAGTACTTC. Protein product: CAWSAGGYEQYF.

The genes are TRBV29-1 and TRBJ1-1, with D maybe TRBD1 (5 bases). Trimming took off 4 bases at V and 4 bases at J, with 10 bases between the two ends. CDR1 SQVTM and CDR2 ANQGSEA come from the germline V gene. The CDR3 totals 12 residues. The CDR3 DNA follows: TGCAGCGTTGTCTGGGGGAGCACTGAAGCTTTCTTT. Translation: CSVVWGSTEAFF.

V gene TRBV10-2 combines with J gene TRBJ2-3; TRBD2 aligns across 9 bases. With V trimmed by 7 bases and J by 2 bases, 4 bases remained unmatched. This CDR3 region has 14 residues. Germline CDR1 is WSHSY and CDR2 is SAAADI. The CDR3: CASTSGGLTDTQYF. DNA of the CDR3: TGCGCCAGCACGAGCGGGGGGCTCACAGATACGCAGTATTTT.

This clone was seen a single time. The V gene is TRBV7-9, the J gene TRBJ1-1; TRBD1 might be the D (6 bases). The CDR3 consists of 15 residues. Trimming took off 4 bases at V and 0 bases at J, with 12 bases between the two ends. Germline V gene sequence: CDR1 SEHNR, CDR2 FQNEAQ (reference sequence). CDR3 sequence (DNA): TGTGCCAGCAGCTCTAGGACAGATCTGAACACTGAAGCTTTCTTT. Translated: CASSSRTDLNTEAFF.

The chain combines TRBV11-2 with TRBJ2-7; D may be TRBD2 (6 bases). The CDR3 covers 18 residues. The V gene's germline CDR1 is SGHAT and CDR2 FQNNGV. Deletions cut 3 bases from V and 0 bases from J, with 21 bases between. This CDR3 is CASSFKNTPGESSYEQYF. CDR3 nucleotide sequence: TGTGCCAGCAGCTTCAAGAATACCCCGGGGGAGAGCTCCTACGAGCAGTACTTC.

The rearrangement links TRBV7-2 to TRBJ1-6; D gene uncertain. V lost 1 base and J 3 bases, leaving 4 bases between the germline ends. CDR3 length: 14 residues. CDR1 is SGHTA, CDR2 FQGNSA, per germline. The CDR3 coding sequence is TGTGCCAGCAGCTTAGAGGTCTATAATTCACCCCTCCACTTT. Protein: CASSLEVYNSPLHF.